This TCR beta chain originates from a study of blood T cell repertoires in COVID-19. The overall study: COVID-19 samples collected from the United States, Italy and Spain covered acute and convalescent phases. PBMCs, B-cell-depleted T cells, or T cells were the source of the cDNA or gDNA that made up the material.

Trimming shortened V by 5 bases and J by 4 bases, and 5 bases separated the two germline ends. From germline, CDR1 is SGHNT and CDR2 YENEEA. The CDR3 is 11 amino acids. Assay: immunoSEQ multiplex PCR; the TCRdb copy retains only in-frame clones and omits some. In the table there are some 250,000 clones, approximately 91% of which are singletons. The source of this sequence is a woman aged 40 to 50 with acute COVID-19. The gene calls are TRBV11-3 and TRBJ2-5, with unresolved D. Sequencing was carried out using PBMCs or T cells enriched from blood (not recorded which). The CDR3 spells CASSRGETQYF. Here the CDR3 DNA reads TGTGCCAGCAGCCGAGGAGAGACCCAGTACTTC.